A single sample gave rise to the 23 T cell receptor beta chains below, sequenced in a study of blood T cell repertoires in COVID-19. TCRdb keeps only in-frame clones here, not all; method: immunoSEQ multiplex PCR. Here the sample spans approximately 270,000 clones, around 86% being singletons. Sequencing input: PBMCs or T cells enriched from blood (not recorded which). These receptors were collected from a man between 40 and 49 years old who had recovered from COVID-19.

This chain links TRBV7-9 with TRBJ2-7; TRBD1 might be the D (5 bases). CDR3 length equals 12 residues. The V gene lost 11 bases and the J gene lost 3 bases, with 14 bases spanning the gap. The V gene's germline CDR1 is SEHNR and CDR2 FQNEAQ (reference sequence). CDR3 amino acids: CAGARAGYEQYF. As DNA, the CDR3 is TGTGCCGGGGCCAGGGCCGGCTACGAGCAGTACTTC.

Note on this clone: Relative to the germline gene, one junction end is altered; a read error may explain this. The J gene is TRBJ2-7, the V gene TRBV4-2; TRBD2 matches 7 bases. There are 18 residues in the CDR3. Germline values: CDR1 LGHNA, CDR2 YNFKEQ. This CDR3 reads CASSQELGAGVNSFEQYF. In nucleotides, the CDR3 is TGTGCCAGCAGCCAAGAATTGGGCGCGGGGGTTAACTCCTTCGAGCAGTACTTC.

The chain carries TRBV19 and TRBJ2-1; 7 positions match TRBD1. Losses at the gene ends were 4 bases for V and 8 bases for J; bases not matched to a gene: 5. This CDR3 is built from 13 residues. In germline, CDR1 is LNHDA, CDR2 SQIVND (reference sequence). The CDR3 sequence: CASSTTGKDEQFF. The CDR3 nucleotides are TGTGCCAGTAGTACGACAGGGAAAGATGAGCAGTTCTTC. Full variable domain (remainder filled in from reference TRBV19 and TRBJ2-1): DGGITQSPKYLFRKEGQNVTLSCEQNLNHDAMYWYRQDPGQGLRLIYYSQIVNDFQKGDIAEGYSVSREKKESFPLTVTSAQKNPTAFYLCASSTTGKDEQFFGPGTRLTVL.

The chain couples TRBV7-2 to TRBJ2-6; TRBD1 might be the D (5 bases). CDR1 and CDR2 (germline): SGHTA, FQGNSA. V was cut by 5 bases and J by 1 base, with 12 bases left in between. The CDR3 loop spans 16 amino acids. Here the CDR3 reads CASSERGRSGANVLTF. The CDR3, as DNA: TGTGCCAGCAGCGAAAGGGGAAGGTCTGGGGCCAACGTCCTGACTTTC.

A few counts support this clone. The rearrangement joins TRBV10-1 to TRBJ2-2, with 11 nucleotides matching TRBD2. Looked up from germline, CDR1 is WNHNN and CDR2 is SYGVQD (reference sequence). The V and J ends lost 6 bases and 3 bases, in that order; junction bases with no gene match: 6. There are 16 residues in the CDR3. The DNA of the CDR3 is TGCGCCAGCAGGGGAGTAGCGGGGGGGCACACCGGGGAGCTGTTTTTT. Protein: CASRGVAGGHTGELFF.

In its sample, this clone was seen a few times. For the CDR3, the DNA is TGTGCCAGCAGTTTTTCATCGGGCAGGGCCTACGAGCAGTACTTC. Its translation is CASSFSSGRAYEQYF. V is TRBV27 and J is TRBJ2-7, with a possible D match to TRBD1 (5 bases). Germline loops: CDR1 MNHEY, CDR2 SMNVEV (reference sequence). The CDR3 extends over 15 amino acids. Trimming stripped 3 bases from V and 2 bases from J, with 14 bases between.

The J gene is TRBJ2-2, the V gene TRBV19; D remains unclear. The CDR3 is 15 residues long. Germline V gives CDR1 LNHDA, CDR2 SQIVND (reference sequence). Trimming took off 5 bases at V and 0 bases at J, with 10 bases between the two ends. This chain's CDR3 is CASSVMAANTGELFF. CDR3 in DNA: TGTGCCAGTAGTGTCATGGCGGCGAACACCGGGGAGCTGTTTTTT.

The chain links TRBV5-5 to TRBJ1-2, with 7 bases matching TRBD1. V lost 5 bases, J lost 3 bases, and 7 bases stayed unmatched. Germline CDR1 and CDR2: SGHKS and YYEKEE (reference sequence). This CDR3 spans 14 amino acids. The CDR3 DNA sequence: TGTGCCAGCAGTGGAGCTGGGACAGACTATGGCTACACCTTC. It encodes CASSGAGTDYGYTF.

The chain employs TRBV3-1 (or the pseudogene TRBV3-2) and TRBJ2-1; TRBD1 matches 11 bases. Unmatched junction bases numbered 3, after V lost 1 base and J lost 4 bases. Per the germline V gene, CDR1 is LGHDT and CDR2 is YNNKEL (reference sequence). The length of the CDR3 is 16 residues. CDR3: CASSQGGTGGYNEQFF. CDR3 DNA: TGTGCCAGCAGCCAAGGTGGGACAGGGGGATACAATGAGCAGTTCTTC.

CDR3 loop: CASTPTGSGNTIYF. In DNA, the CDR3 is TGTGCCAGCACCCCGACAGGATCTGGAAACACCATATATTTT. The chain has TRBV6-5 and TRBJ1-3, with a tentative D call TRBD1 (6 bases). The CDR3 extends over 14 amino acids. Germline CDR1 is MNHEY and CDR2 is SVGAGI. V was trimmed by 7 bases and J by 1 base, leaving 11 bases between them.

This chain uses TRBV29-1 with TRBJ2-7, with TRBD1 identical over 12 bases. The germline CDR1 and CDR2 sequences are SQVTM and ANQGSEA. Germline trimming cut 5 bases from V and 3 bases from J; bases unmatched to any gene: 8. This CDR3 is 15 amino acids long. CDR3 sequence: CSVRDRGRIFYEQYF. The DNA of the CDR3 is TGCAGCGTTCGGGACAGGGGGCGCATATTCTACGAGCAGTACTTC.

This clone was observed a handful of times. This chain joins TRBV4-2 and TRBJ2-1; 9 nucleotides line up with TRBD2. Trimming cost V 3 bases and J 6 bases; bases outside gene matches: 6. The CDR3 covers 15 residues. Germline-derived CDR1 and CDR2 are LGHNA and YNFKEQ. In DNA, the CDR3 is TGTGCCAGCAGCCAGAGCAGACTAGCGGTCAATGAGCAGTTCTTC. This codes for CASSQSRLAVNEQFF.

This clone has a single count. The chain joins TRBV11-2 to TRBJ2-5, with 12 bases matching TRBD2. CDR1 SGHAT and CDR2 FQNNGV come from the germline V gene. V gave up 5 bases and J gave up 5 bases; unmatched junction bases: 12. The CDR3 contains 17 residues. The CDR3 nucleotides read TGTGCCAGCAGCCCCTCCTTGACTAGCGGGAGTACGGAGACCCAGTACTTC. This encodes CASSPSLTSGSTETQYF.

V is TRBV9 and J is TRBJ2-5; 11 bases agree with TRBD1. The germline V gene has CDR1 SGDLS and CDR2 YYNGEE. This CDR3 is built from 16 residues. The J segment lost 4 bases and the V segment lost 4 bases, leaving 9 bases of the junction unmatched. The CDR3 region has the DNA TGTGCCAGCAGCATCGGGACAGGGGGGCGCACAGAGACCCAGTACTTC. This codes for CASSIGTGGRTETQYF.

This clone showed up just once. The chain is built from TRBV6-5 and TRBJ2-7, with TRBD2 as a possible D gene (6 bases). From germline, CDR1 is MNHEY and CDR2 SVGAGI. V lost 2 bases and J lost 2, with 16 bases in between. The CDR3 runs to 16 residues. The CDR3 spells CASSYGDSGEAYEQYF. DNA for the CDR3: TGTGCCAGCAGTTACGGGGATTCGGGGGAAGCCTACGAGCAGTACTTC.

V usage is TRBV4-3 and J usage is TRBJ2-1, with TRBD2 matching over 10 bases. Trimming cost V 2 bases and J 9 bases; bases outside gene matches: 16. The CDR3 covers 18 residues. The germline V gene encodes CDR1 LGHNA and CDR2 YSLEER. Written as DNA, the CDR3 is TGCGCCAGCAGCCAATTTTCTGGACCAGCGGGGGGGCCGGGTGAGCAGTTCTTC. Translated: CASSQFSGPAGGPGEQFF.

The V call is TRBV9, the J call TRBJ2-5, with 13 bases lining up with TRBD2. The CDR3 extends over 17 amino acids. Germline V CDR1 and CDR2: SGDLS, YYNGEE. The V and J ends lost 3 bases and 7 bases, in that order; junction bases with no gene match: 12. In DNA, the CDR3 is TGTGCCAGCAGCGCCGGACTAGCGGGGGCCGGGGAGGGGACCCAGTACTTC. It codes for CASSAGLAGAGEGTQYF. Based on the CDR3 plus reference TRBV9 and TRBJ2-5, the full variable domain is DSGVTQTPKHLITATGQRVTLRCSPRSGDLSVYWYQQSLDQGLQFLIQYYNGEERAKGNILERFSAQQFPDLHSELNLSSLELGDSALYFCASSAGLAGAGEGTQYFGPGTRLLVL.

The gene calls are TRBV18 and TRBJ2-1; D not certain. CDR3 length: 15 amino acids. Germline CDR1 and CDR2: KGHSH and LQKENI. Trimming stripped 0 bases from V and 5 bases from J, with 11 bases between. The chain's CDR3 is CASSPPNHSNNEQFF. In DNA form, the CDR3 reads TGTGCCAGCTCACCACCAAATCACAGCAACAATGAGCAGTTCTTC.

This chain uses TRBV11-2 with TRBJ2-1, with 13 bases identical to TRBD2. CDR1 is SGHAT, CDR2 FQNNGV, per germline. The CDR3 runs 15 residues. With V trimmed by 3 bases and J by 8 bases, 4 bases remained unmatched. In DNA, the CDR3 is TGTGCCAGCAGCTTTGGACTAGCGGGGGCTTATGAGCAGTTCTTC. Translation gives CASSFGLAGAYEQFF.

V is TRBV2 and J is TRBJ1-4; 9 bases are a match to TRBD1. CDR1 and CDR2 (germline): SNHLY, FYNNEI. CDR3 length: 14 residues. The trim removed 5 bases at V and 6 bases at J, leaving 4 bases unmatched. The CDR3 spells CASSLDRGDEKLFF. CDR3 nucleotide sequence: TGTGCCAGCAGTCTGGACAGGGGAGATGAAAAACTGTTTTTT.

The genes are TRBV3-1 (or the pseudogene TRBV3-2) and TRBJ1-1, with 7 bases lining up with TRBD1. Losses at the gene ends were 4 bases for V and 4 bases for J; bases not matched to a gene: 12. The CDR3 is 16 amino acids. The germline CDR1 and CDR2 sequences are LGHDT and YNNKEL (reference sequence). In DNA, the CDR3 is TGTGCCAGCAGCCCAACTCAGGGGGTTTCTGGCACTGAAGCTTTCTTT. Its translation: CASSPTQGVSGTEAFF.

The chain employs TRBV4-2 and TRBJ2-1; 11 nucleotides match TRBD2. Trimming cost V 1 base and J 3 bases; bases outside gene matches: 2. Germline CDR1 and CDR2: LGHNA and YNFKEQ. The CDR3 covers 16 residues. The CDR3, as DNA: TGTGCCAGCAGCCAAGTTAGCGGGAGGGTCTACAATGAGCAGTTCTTC. Translation: CASSQVSGRVYNEQFF.

The chain couples TRBV4-1 to TRBJ2-5; 9 bases agree with TRBD1. Per germline, CDR1 MGHRA and CDR2 YSYEKL. CDR3 size: 16 residues. V was pared by 4 bases and J by 1 base, with 7 bases of the junction left unmatched. The CDR3: CASSPPRTGAQETQYF. CDR3 sequence (DNA): TGCGCCAGCAGCCCCCCCCGGACAGGGGCCCAAGAGACCCAGTACTTC.